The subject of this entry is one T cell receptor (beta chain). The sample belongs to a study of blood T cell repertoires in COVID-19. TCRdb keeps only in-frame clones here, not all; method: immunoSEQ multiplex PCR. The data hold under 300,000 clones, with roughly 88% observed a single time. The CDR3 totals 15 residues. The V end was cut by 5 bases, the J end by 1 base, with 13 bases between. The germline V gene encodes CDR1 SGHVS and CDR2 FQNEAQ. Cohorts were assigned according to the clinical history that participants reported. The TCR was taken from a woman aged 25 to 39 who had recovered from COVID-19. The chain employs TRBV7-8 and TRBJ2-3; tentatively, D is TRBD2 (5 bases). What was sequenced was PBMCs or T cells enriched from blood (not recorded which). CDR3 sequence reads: CASSPNGLGTDTQYF. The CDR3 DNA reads TGTGCCAGCAGCCCCAACGGACTGGGCACAGATACGCAGTATTTT.